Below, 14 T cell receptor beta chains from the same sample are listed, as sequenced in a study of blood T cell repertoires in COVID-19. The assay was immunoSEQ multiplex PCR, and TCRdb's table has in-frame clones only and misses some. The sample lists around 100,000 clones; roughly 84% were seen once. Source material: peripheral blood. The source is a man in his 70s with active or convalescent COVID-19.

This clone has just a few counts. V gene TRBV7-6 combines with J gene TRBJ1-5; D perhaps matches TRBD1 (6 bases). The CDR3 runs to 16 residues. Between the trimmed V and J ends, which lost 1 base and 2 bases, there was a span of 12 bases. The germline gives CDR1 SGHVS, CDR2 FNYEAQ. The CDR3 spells CASSLEQGLGNQPQHF. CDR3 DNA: TGTGCCAGCAGCTTAGAACAGGGTCTCGGCAATCAGCCCCAGCATTTT.

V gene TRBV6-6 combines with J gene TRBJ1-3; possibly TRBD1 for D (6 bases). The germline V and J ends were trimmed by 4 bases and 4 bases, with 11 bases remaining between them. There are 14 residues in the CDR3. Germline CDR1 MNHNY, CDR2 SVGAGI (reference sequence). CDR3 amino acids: CASSLQGGGNTIYF. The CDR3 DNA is TGTGCCAGCAGTTTACAGGGTGGGGGAAACACCATATATTTT.

The CDR3 loop is CASSQAAIGYEQYF. In DNA, the CDR3 is TGTGCCAGCAGCCAAGCAGCGATTGGCTACGAGCAGTACTTC. This chain uses TRBV3-1 (or the pseudogene TRBV3-2) with TRBJ2-7; D is unresolved. Germline V lookup: CDR1 LGHDT, CDR2 YNNKEL (reference sequence). The CDR3 runs to 14 residues. V shed 1 base and J shed 3 bases, with 10 bases lying between them.

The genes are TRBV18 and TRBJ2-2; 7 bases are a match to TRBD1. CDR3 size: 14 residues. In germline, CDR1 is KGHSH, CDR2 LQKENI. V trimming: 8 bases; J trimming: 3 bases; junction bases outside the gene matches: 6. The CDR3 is CASADRVDTGELFF. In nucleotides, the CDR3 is TGTGCCAGCGCAGACAGGGTTGACACCGGGGAGCTGTTTTTT.

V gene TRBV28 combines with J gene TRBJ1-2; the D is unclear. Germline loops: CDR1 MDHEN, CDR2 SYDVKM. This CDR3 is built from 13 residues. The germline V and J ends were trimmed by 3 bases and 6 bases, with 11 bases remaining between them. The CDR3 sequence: CASSFPGFNGYTF. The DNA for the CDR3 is TGTGCCAGCAGTTTTCCGGGGTTTAATGGCTACACCTTC.

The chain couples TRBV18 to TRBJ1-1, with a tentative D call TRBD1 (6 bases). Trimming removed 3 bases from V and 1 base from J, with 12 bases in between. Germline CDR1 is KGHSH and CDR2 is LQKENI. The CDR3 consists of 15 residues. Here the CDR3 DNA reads TGTGCCAGCTCACCGGGGGGGCGAGCGAACACTGAAGCTTTCTTT. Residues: CASSPGGRANTEAFF. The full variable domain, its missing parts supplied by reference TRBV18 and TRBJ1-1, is NAGVMQNPRHLVRRRGQEARLRCSPMKGHSHVYWYRQLPEEGLKFMVYLQKENIIDESGMPKERFSAEFPKEGPSILRIQQVVRGDSAAYFCASSPGGRANTEAFFGQGTRLTVV.

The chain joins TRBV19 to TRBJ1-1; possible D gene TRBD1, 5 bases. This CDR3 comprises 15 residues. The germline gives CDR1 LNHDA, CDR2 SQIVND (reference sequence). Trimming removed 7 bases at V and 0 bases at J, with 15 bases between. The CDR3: CASTPLGGMNTEAFF. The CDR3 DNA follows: TGTGCCAGTACCCCCCTGGGGGGGATGAACACTGAAGCTTTCTTT.

In DNA form, the CDR3 reads TGTGCCAGCAGACCAGACAGGGGCGGGGGATACACTGAAGCTTTCTTT. This codes for CASRPDRGGGYTEAFF. The V and J genes are TRBV3-1 (or the pseudogene TRBV3-2) and TRBJ1-1; 8 bases are shared with TRBD1. The length of the CDR3 is 16 residues. Germline V gives CDR1 LGHDT, CDR2 YNNKEL (reference sequence). J gave up 3 bases and V 6 bases, and 12 bases lay outside the gene matches.

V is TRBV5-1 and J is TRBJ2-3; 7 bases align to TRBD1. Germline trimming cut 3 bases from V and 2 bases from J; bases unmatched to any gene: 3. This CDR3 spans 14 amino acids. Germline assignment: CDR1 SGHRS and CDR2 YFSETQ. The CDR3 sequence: CASSWGTDTDTQYF. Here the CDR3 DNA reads TGCGCCAGCAGCTGGGGGACAGACACAGATACGCAGTATTTT.

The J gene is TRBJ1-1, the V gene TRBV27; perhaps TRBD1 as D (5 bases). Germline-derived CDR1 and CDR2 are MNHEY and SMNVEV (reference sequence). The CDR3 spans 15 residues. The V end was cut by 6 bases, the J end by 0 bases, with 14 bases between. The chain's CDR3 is CASSKRQSMNTEAFF. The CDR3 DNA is TGTGCCAGCAGCAAGCGACAGTCCATGAACACTGAAGCTTTCTTT.

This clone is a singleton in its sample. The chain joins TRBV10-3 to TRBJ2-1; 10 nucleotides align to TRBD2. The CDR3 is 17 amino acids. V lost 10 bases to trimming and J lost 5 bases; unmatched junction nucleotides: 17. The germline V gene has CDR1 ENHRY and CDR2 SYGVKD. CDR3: CATTPSLLAGRDNEQFF. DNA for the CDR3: TGTGCCACAACCCCTTCTCTACTAGCGGGGAGGGACAATGAGCAGTTCTTC.

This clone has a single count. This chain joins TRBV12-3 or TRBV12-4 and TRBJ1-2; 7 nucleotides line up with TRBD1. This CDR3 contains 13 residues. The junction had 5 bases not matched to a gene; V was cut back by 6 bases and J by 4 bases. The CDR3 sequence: CASSPGQLYGYTF. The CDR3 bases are TGTGCCAGCAGCCCGGGACAGCTCTATGGCTACACCTTC.

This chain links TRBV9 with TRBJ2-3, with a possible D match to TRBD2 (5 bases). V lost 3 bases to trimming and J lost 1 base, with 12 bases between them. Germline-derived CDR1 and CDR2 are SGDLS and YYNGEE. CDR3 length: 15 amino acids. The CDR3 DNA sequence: TGTGCCAGCAGCGCGAGGGCGGCCGGCACAGATACGCAGTATTTT. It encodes CASSARAAGTDTQYF.

CDR3 sequence: CASSPSVPGQGWRNTEAFF. As DNA, the CDR3 is TGTGCCAGCAGCCCCTCAGTCCCGGGACAGGGATGGCGGAACACTGAAGCTTTCTTT. The V call is TRBV5-5, the J call TRBJ1-1, with 9 bases matching TRBD1. This CDR3 region has 19 residues. Trimming cost V 4 bases and J 1 base; bases outside gene matches: 17. CDR1 and CDR2 from the germline V gene are SGHKS and YYEKEE (reference sequence). Looking up the rest from reference TRBV5-5 and TRBJ1-1 gives the full variable domain: DAGVTQSPTHLIKTRGQQVTLRCSPISGHKSVSWYQQVLGQGPQFIFQYYEKEERGRGNFPDRFSARQFPNYSSELNVNALLLGDSALYLCASSPSVPGQGWRNTEAFFGQGTRLTVV.